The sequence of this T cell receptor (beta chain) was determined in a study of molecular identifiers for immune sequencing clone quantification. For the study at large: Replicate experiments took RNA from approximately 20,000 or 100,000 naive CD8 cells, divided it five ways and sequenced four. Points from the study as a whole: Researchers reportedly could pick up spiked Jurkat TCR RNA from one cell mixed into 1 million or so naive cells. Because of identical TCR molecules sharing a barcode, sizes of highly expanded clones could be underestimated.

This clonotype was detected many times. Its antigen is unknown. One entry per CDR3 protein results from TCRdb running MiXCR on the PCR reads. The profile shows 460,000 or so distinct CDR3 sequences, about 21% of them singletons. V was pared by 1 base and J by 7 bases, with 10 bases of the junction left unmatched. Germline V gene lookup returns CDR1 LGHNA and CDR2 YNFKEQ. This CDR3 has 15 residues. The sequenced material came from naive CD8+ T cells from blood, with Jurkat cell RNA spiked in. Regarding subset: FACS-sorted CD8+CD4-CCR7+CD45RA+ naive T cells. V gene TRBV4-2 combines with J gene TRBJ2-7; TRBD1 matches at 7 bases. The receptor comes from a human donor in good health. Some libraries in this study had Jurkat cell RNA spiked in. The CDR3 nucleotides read TGTGCCAGCAGCCAAGTAGGGACAGACGTACTGGAGCAGTACTTC. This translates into CASSQVGTDVLEQYF.